This T cell receptor beta chain was obtained from a study of CD8+CD57+ T cells in acquired aplastic anemia. Overall study: Each DNA sample taken from sorted CD4+ and CD8+ cells came to around 2.9 ug on average.

Sequencing was done on patients that had shown CD8+CD57+ cell expansion by flow cytometry. This clonotype was detected once. This CDR3 has 12 amino acids. V lost 11 bases and J lost 3, with 13 bases in between. Germline lookup yields CDR1 MRHNA and CDR2 SNTAGT. Using genomic DNA as the template, TCR beta VDJ and CDR3 profiling was carried out. TCRdb recomputed calls from the reads with MiXCR, one row per CDR3 protein. Among roughly 500,000 distinct CDR3 sequences, around 30% were seen once, and the ten largest hold less than 0.85%. The sequenced sample was sorted CD4+, CD8+, or CD8+CD57+ T cells (not recorded which) from PBMCs. The chain couples TRBV6-4 to TRBJ2-5; the D gene is possibly TRBD2 (5 bases). This receptor was taken from a human donor with aplastic anemia. DNA for the CDR3: TGTGCCTCCCCCCGGGAAAAAGAGACCCAGTACTTC. Amino acid sequence: CASPREKETQYF.